This is a list of T cell receptor beta chains from one sample in a study of blood T cell repertoires in COVID-19. Clones were sequenced by immunoSEQ multiplex PCR, and TCRdb holds only the in-frame ones, with some missing. Of 70,000 to 90,000 clones detected, roughly 70% appear once; the ten largest clones hold 2% to 3%. Sequenced material: peripheral blood. The receptors were gathered from a human donor with acute or convalescent COVID-19. The donor label of this sample is uncertain. CDR3s include the opening cysteine and the closing phenylalanine or tryptophan. The D gene is left open where the match is weak. Clone size is given for some rows only: seen once, a few or many times, or a class if the clone is expanded.

clone_size,j_call,d_call,v_call,cdr3_aa,cdr3_nt
.,TRBJ1-2,TRBD1,TRBV5-1,CASSTGQGNYGYTF,TGCGCCAGCAGCACTGGACAGGGGAACTATGGCTACACCTTC
.,TRBJ2-1,TRBD2,TRBV19,CASSIGIAGTGGNEQFF,TGTGCCAGTAGTATAGGGATAGCGGGGACTGGGGGGAATGAGCAGTTCTTC
.,TRBJ2-7,TRBD1,TRBV30,CAWSFGTGNREQYF,TGTGCCTGGAGCTTCGGGACAGGGAATCGCGAGCAGTACTTC
.,TRBJ2-7,TRBD2,TRBV7-9,CASSLVGSGRNYEQYF,TGTGCCAGCAGCTTAGTAGGGAGCGGGAGGAATTACGAGCAGTACTTC
few,TRBJ2-7,.,TRBV5-1,CASSESLRAYEQYF,TGCGCCAGCAGCGAGTCCCTTAGAGCCTACGAGCAGTACTTC
.,TRBJ1-6,.,TRBV7-2,CASSFTRRVRYSPLHF,TGTGCCAGCAGCTTTACCCGGAGGGTCAGGTATTCACCCCTCCACTTT
.,TRBJ2-7,TRBD2,TRBV3-1/TRBV3-2,CASSTSGRGEQYF,TGTGCCAGCTCGACTAGCGGGAGGGGTGAGCAGTACTTC
.,TRBJ2-6,.,TRBV5-5,CASSKASRDTYSGANVLTF,TGTGCCAGCAGCAAAGCGTCCCGGGACACCTACTCTGGGGCCAACGTCCTGACTTTC
once,TRBJ1-5,TRBD1,TRBV7-2,CASSSGQRNQPQHF,TGTGCCAGCAGCTCGGGACAGCGAAATCAGCCCCAGCATTTT
.,TRBJ1-1,.,TRBV10-3,CAISESGGRQNTEAFF,TGTGCCATCAGTGAGTCTGGGGGCAGACAGAACACTGAAGCTTTCTTT
.,TRBJ2-3,TRBD1,TRBV19,CASSTTGTGMNTQYF,TGTGCCAGTAGTACGACAGGGACCGGCATGAATACGCAGTATTTT
.,TRBJ2-1,TRBD2,TRBV27,CASSSWRLAPNEQFF,TGTGCCAGCAGTTCTTGGAGACTAGCGCCCAATGAGCAGTTCTTC
.,TRBJ1-1,.,TRBV21-1,CASSPIGGIFF,TGTGCCAGCAGCCCCATCGGGGGGATCTTCTTT
.,TRBJ2-3,TRBD1,TRBV28,CASSFPATGFTDTQYF,TGTGCCAGCAGTTTCCCCGCGACAGGGTTCACAGATACGCAGTATTTT
.,TRBJ1-2,.,TRBV5-8,CASSDRSYGYTF,TGTGCCAGCAGTGATAGATCCTATGGCTACACCTTC
.,TRBJ2-7,TRBD2,TRBV2,CASIKTPSGGYEQYF,TGTGCCAGCATTAAAACCCCTAGCGGGGGATACGAGCAGTACTTC
.,TRBJ1-2,.,TRBV2,CASGGSGGYGYTF,TGTGCCAGCGGTGGGTCAGGAGGCTATGGCTACACCTTC
.,TRBJ1-6,TRBD1,TRBV6-5,CASSGDRGGSPLHF,TGTGCCAGCAGCGGGGACAGGGGAGGATCACCCCTCCACTTT
.,TRBJ2-1,.,TRBV9,CASSGRPGSGVYNEQFF,TGTGCCAGCAGCGGACGACCGGGGAGCGGAGTCTACAATGAGCAGTTCTTC
.,TRBJ2-7,.,TRBV30,CAWSVRAGRPYEQYF,TGTGCCTGGAGTGTACGGGCAGGGAGGCCCTACGAGCAGTACTTC
.,TRBJ1-5,TRBD1,TRBV11-2,CASSFTGDSNQPQHF,TGTGCCAGCAGCTTTACAGGGGATAGCAATCAGCCCCAGCATTTT
once,TRBJ1-2,TRBD1,TRBV12-3/TRBV12-4,CASRIGGSYGYTF,TGTGCCAGCAGGATAGGGGGCAGCTATGGCTACACCTTC
once,TRBJ1-6,TRBD1,TRBV30,CAWSVQGAPGYNSPLHF,TGTGCCTGGAGTGTACAGGGGGCGCCGGGATATAATTCACCCCTCCACTTT
once,TRBJ1-5,.,TRBV6-6,CASSYGGSQPQHF,TGTGCCAGCAGTTACGGAGGGAGCCAGCCCCAGCATTTT
.,TRBJ1-4,.,TRBV3-1/TRBV3-2,CASSQGRRTEKLFF,TGTGCCAGCAGCCAAGGCAGGAGGACCGAAAAACTGTTTTTT
.,TRBJ1-1,TRBD1,TRBV19,CASSTRTGGTEAFF,TGTGCCAGTAGTACACGGACAGGGGGCACTGAAGCTTTCTTT
.,TRBJ1-1,.,TRBV19,CASSTGGFTEAFF,TGTGCCAGTAGCACCGGGGGTTTTACTGAAGCTTTCTTT
.,TRBJ1-2,.,TRBV3-1/TRBV3-2,CASSGVPGYGYTF,TGTGCCAGCTCTGGAGTCCCGGGCTATGGCTACACCTTC
.,TRBJ1-1,.,TRBV27,CASRDRYFKAFF,TGTGCCAGCCGTGACAGGTATTTTAAAGCTTTCTTT
.,TRBJ2-7,TRBD1,TRBV7-9,CASSRITGTGGEQYF,TGTGCCAGCAGCCGAATAACCGGGACAGGGGGCGAGCAGTACTTC
.,TRBJ1-3,TRBD1,TRBV11-2,CASTPRAGGVSGNTIYF,TGTGCCAGCACCCCTAGGGCAGGGGGCGTCTCTGGAAACACCATATATTTT
.,TRBJ1-5,.,TRBV29-1,CSVGTDYSNQPQHF,TGCAGCGTTGGGACAGACTATAGCAATCAGCCCCAGCATTTT
.,TRBJ2-7,.,TRBV6-5,CASSYGDGGEQYF,TGTGCCAGCAGTTACGGCGATGGGGGGGAGCAGTACTTC
.,TRBJ2-1,.,TRBV6-2/TRBV6-3,CASSPLGGAYNEQFF,TGTGCCAGCAGTCCCCTAGGGGGGGCCTACAATGAGCAGTTCTTC
.,TRBJ1-2,TRBD1,TRBV28,CASSSGQGLGYTF,TGTGCCAGCAGCTCTGGACAGGGTCTCGGCTACACCTTC